This T cell receptor beta chain was found in a study of post-analysis software for immune sequencing data (dated by TCRdb to the mid-2010s). Regarding the study in general: Disease courses on record covered relapsing-remitting, secondary progressive and progressive-relapsing multiple sclerosis, though some patients had no subtype annotation. The patient repertoires were compared against 10 to 12 previously published healthy control repertoires obtained from donors aged 6 to 25 years. A subset of samples was prepared in parallel using single-end sample barcoding, then pooled and co-amplified after Illumina adapter ligation. Beyond this particular receptor, the publication reports: Four to six TRBV segments, including TRBV5-6, TRBV5-1 and TRBV20-1, were significantly more frequent in patients than controls. The control group was slightly older than the multiple sclerosis patient group. Strong co-clustering of samples prepared in the same batch was shown by direct clustering with F measure, prompting a batch-effect correction. Normalized Chao1 diversity was significantly lower in multiple sclerosis patients than controls, suggesting substantial peripheral T-cell clonal expansion.

As for this clonotype: Its cognate antigen has yet to be identified. No base quality values were provided; no much bigger clone lies one nucleotide off.

Library preparation employed PCR. Sequencing was performed on an Illumina HiSeq 2500. To reduce PCR and sequencing biases, unique molecular identifiers were built into the TCR beta cDNA libraries. About 0.5 million cDNA molecules were obtained for every 1 to 10 million input T cells, so each molecule roughly corresponded to one T cell. The patient libraries were prepared and sequenced with the same protocol used for the earlier healthy control dataset. Within a given batch, samples were prepared together, multiplexed and sequenced on the same HiSeq lane. The original methods were these. MIGEC was used to process the raw barcoded reads, and molecular identifier groups with only a single read were discarded before consensus assembly and CDR3 extraction. Clonotype tables were post-analysed with VDJtools, normalizing diversity by down-sampling all datasets to the smallest sample size. To correct batch-related cross-sample contamination, repertoire overlap clustering matched CDR3 amino acid sequences but not nucleotide sequences. TCRdb trimmed the raw reads at Q25, called clones with MiXCR and kept productive beta chains. CDR3 protein sequences are deduplicated, and each keeps its most common genes and DNA. TCRdb assigned the V and J calls; the authors' analysis was not used. In all, the sample holds hundreds of thousands of distinct CDR3 sequences, and roughly half of those were seen once. The ten largest clones take up 4.6% of the sample.

From the germline V gene, CDR1 is SQVTM and CDR2 is ANQGSEA. Trimmed from V: 4 bases; trimmed from J: 3 bases; junction bases lacking a gene match: 7. From its cysteine to its phenylalanine, the CDR3 spans 14 amino acids. CDR3 DNA is the only sequence kept; it has 42 bases, read in frame from the first base. To demonstrate the VDJtools post-analysis software, TCR beta repertoires were profiled from the peripheral blood of roughly 14 young patients with multiple sclerosis. The patients with multiple sclerosis were children and adolescents between roughly 6 and 17 years of age. The chain is made from TRBV29-1 and TRBJ2-7; the junction holds 9 bases that match TRBD2. Sequencing used blood. The clonotype originates from a girl aged 5-17 years with multiple sclerosis. DNA sequence: TGCAGCGTTGGGGTAGCGGGAGTTAACTACGAGCAGTACTTC. Its translation reads: CSVGVAGVNYEQYF.